This T cell receptor (beta chain) was documented in a study of T cell repertoires in cytomegalovirus infection. Study context: The public TCR beta signatures pointed to both CMV infection and matching HLA type.

V was cut by 5 bases and J by 1 base, with 9 bases left in between. The CDR3 extends over 13 amino acids. Germline values: CDR1 SGHAT, CDR2 FQNNGV. This clonotype was recorded a few times. No antigen is known for it. TCRdb fed the reads into MiXCR, producing one record per CDR3 protein. In the table there are about 920,000 distinct CDR3 sequences, 31% of which are singletons. The source is a human donor in good health (CMV status not recorded). Some clones in this sample may be carry-over from other donors' samples. This rearrangement joins TRBV11-2 to TRBJ2-7; no reliable D call. This specimen consisted of cultured CD8+ T cells from PBMCs, obtained from culture after CMV antigen stimulation. Here the CDR3 DNA reads TGTGCCAGCAGCCTGGCACAGTCCTACGAGCAGTACGTC. Translating gives CASSLAQSYEQYV.